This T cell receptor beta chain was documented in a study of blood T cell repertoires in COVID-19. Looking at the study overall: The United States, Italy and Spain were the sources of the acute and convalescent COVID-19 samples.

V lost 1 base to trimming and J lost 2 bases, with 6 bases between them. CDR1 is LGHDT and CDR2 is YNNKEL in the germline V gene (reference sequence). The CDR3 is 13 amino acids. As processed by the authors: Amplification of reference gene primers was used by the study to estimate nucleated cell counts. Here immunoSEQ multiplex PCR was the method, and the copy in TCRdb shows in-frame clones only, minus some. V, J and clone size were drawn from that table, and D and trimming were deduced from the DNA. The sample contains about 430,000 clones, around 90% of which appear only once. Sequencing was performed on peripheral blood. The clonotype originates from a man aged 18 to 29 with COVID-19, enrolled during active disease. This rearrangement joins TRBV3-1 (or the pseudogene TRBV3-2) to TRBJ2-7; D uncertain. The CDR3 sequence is CASSQGPTYEQYF. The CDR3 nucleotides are TGTGCCAGCAGCCAAGGGCCAACCTACGAGCAGTACTTC.